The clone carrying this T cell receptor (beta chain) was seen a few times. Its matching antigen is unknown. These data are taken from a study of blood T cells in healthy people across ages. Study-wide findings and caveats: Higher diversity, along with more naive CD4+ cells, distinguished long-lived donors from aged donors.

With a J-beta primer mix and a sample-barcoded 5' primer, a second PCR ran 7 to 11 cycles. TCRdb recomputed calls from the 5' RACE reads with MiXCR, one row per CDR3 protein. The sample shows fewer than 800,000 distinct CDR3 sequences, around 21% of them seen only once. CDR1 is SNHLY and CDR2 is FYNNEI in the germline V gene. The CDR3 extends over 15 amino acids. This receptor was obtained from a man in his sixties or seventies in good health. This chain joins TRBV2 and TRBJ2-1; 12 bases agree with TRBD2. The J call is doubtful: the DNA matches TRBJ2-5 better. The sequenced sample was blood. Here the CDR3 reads CATARLAGEQETQYF. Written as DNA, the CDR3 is TGTGCCACCGCGAGACTAGCGGGAGAACAAGAGACCCAGTACTTC.